This T cell receptor (beta chain) was recorded in a study of breast tumors, draining lymph nodes, adjacent tissues. Study-level points and caveats: Tumors had less TCR diversity than lymph nodes, more than nontumor tissue.

About this clonotype: Its antigen is undetermined.

CDR3 size: 17 residues. Losses at the gene ends were 5 bases for V and 1 base for J; bases not matched to a gene: 12. Per the germline V gene, CDR1 is SGHVS and CDR2 is FNYEAQ. The lymph nodes were axillary draining lymph nodes from breast cancer patients. TCRdb recomputed calls from the multiplex PCR reads with MiXCR, one row per CDR3 protein. The sample records more than 100,000 distinct CDR3 sequences, approximately 20% being singletons. The clonotype originates from a female donor with breast cancer. Some clones in this sample may be carry-over from other donors' samples. The rearrangement links TRBV7-6 to TRBJ2-7; 9 bases are a match to TRBD2. Sequencing was carried out using axillary lymph node tissue. As DNA, the CDR3 is TGTGCCAGCAGCCCCATCTACCCTAGCGGGAAGTCCTACGAGCAGTACTTC. Translation gives CASSPIYPSGKSYEQYF.